A selection of T cell receptor beta chains follows, all from one sample in a study of T cell responses to AZD1222 COVID-19 vaccine. Data came from immunoSEQ multiplex PCR; TCRdb stores just in-frame clones and leaves some out. The sample holds 150,000 or so clones, 92% seen once. Specimen: peripheral blood, collected on day 0 of AZD1222 vaccination. The receptors stem from an adult in good health. Both conserved end residues are part of each CDR3.

v_call cdr3_aa
TRBV4-1 CASSQRQNQPQHF
TRBV11-3 CASSLRQGAAGELFF
TRBV7-7 CASSTTGHTGELFF
TRBV5-1 CASSPRLAGASYEQYF
TRBV6-5 CASSYGDRVDGYTF
TRBV6-2/TRBV6-3 CASSYPRPGGAEEQFF
TRBV10-3 CAISELAGRGDTQYF
TRBV7-2 CASSFRGPRTSGGSGELFF
TRBV7-2 CASSFGTAWDGYTF
TRBV7-2 CASSLERGGGQPQHF
TRBV10-3 CAISGLQGTGNTIYF
TRBV5-1 CASSYFINRGVNTEAFF
TRBV6-5 CASRRTGAYGYTF
TRBV7-2 CASSSDRLVPDTQYF
TRBV7-2 CASSFTTGLRETQYF
TRBV12-3/TRBV12-4 CASSEDREETQYF
TRBV15 CATSSRQVAAGELFF
TRBV7-2 CASSYDRERLTEAFF
TRBV29-1 CSVEAFYEQYF
TRBV7-3 CASSLNKGGTQYF
TRBV4-1 CASSQEGLAGKKETQYF
TRBV18 CASSTPAGGQETQYF
TRBV5-4 CASSFLRGRPDF
TRBV18 CASSPSGGINEKLFF
TRBV9 CASSVGVGQDYGYTF
TRBV27 CASSLVRGNYEQYF
TRBV11-3 CASSVPGETEAFF
TRBV7-9 CASSLSQGAYKNIQYF
TRBV13 CASNPGTGAYNEQFF
TRBV7-2 CASSLGGPRNTEAFF
TRBV11-2 CASGTRRSYTGELFF
TRBV7-2 CASSTSVGETQYF
TRBV7-3 CASSLRGGTGYTF
TRBV7-8 CASSVTGAVYGYTF
TRBV3-1/TRBV3-2 CASSQGGELFF
TRBV29-1 CSVRVSGANVLTF
TRBV18 CASSPNPRNSNQPQHF
TRBV10-3 CAIRTAENSPLHF
TRBV19 CASSFGQDHTGELFF
TRBV10-3 CAISPGTENQPQHF
TRBV6-4 CASSVTASPNSPLHF
TRBV6-2/TRBV6-3 CASSYPQGADYGYTF
TRBV7-3 CASSSQGGTEAFF
TRBV5-1 CASSLAQGALNEQFF
TRBV7-2 CASSFFGRQNTIYF
TRBV19 CASTDRSMPYNEQFF
TRBV2 CASRRDRGRATNEKLFF
TRBV6-5 CASRRDRGGNTIYF
TRBV7-9 CASSYDNREAGELFF
TRBV7-2 CASSVSGTGAHGNQPQHF
TRBV4-3 CASSQHQSYEQYF
TRBV3-1/TRBV3-2 CASSSGAGYTF
TRBV5-6 CASSLRQGRSYNEQFF
TRBV2 CASSKTGTTEAFF
TRBV6-1 CASSDLGRVGNTIYF
TRBV15 CATSRDNRGQETQYF
TRBV7-9 CASSLARDGEAFF
TRBV7-7 CASSLIGAGVETQYF